This passage covers 26 T cell receptor beta chains from one sample sequenced in a study of T cells expressing NK-cell markers. TCRdb re-called the 5' RACE reads and shows each CDR3 protein once, DNA omitted. Its table lists a few hundred thousand distinct CDR3 sequences. The sample comprised blood T cells: a sorted CD56 or NKG2C T cell subset, CD4+ or CD8+ T cells, or bulk PBMC T cells (not recorded which). These receptors all come from a man aged 18 to 70 in good health.

The chain links TRBV3-1 to TRBJ1-2; TCRdb picks TRBD1, but there is no DNA to check that call. This CDR3 comprises 15 residues. In germline, CDR1 is LGHDT, CDR2 YNNKEL (reference sequence). Here the CDR3 reads CASSLPGGNHYGYTF.

J is TRBJ1-1 and V is TRBV7-9; TCRdb's D call of TRBD1 is untestable without DNA. Germline V gene sequence: CDR1 SEHNR, CDR2 FQNEAQ (reference sequence). The CDR3 has 14 residues. This CDR3 reads CASSTRGADTEAFF.

The rearrangement uses TRBV5-1 and TRBJ2-7; the TCRdb D gene call, TRBD1, has no DNA to confirm it. The germline gives CDR1 SGHRS, CDR2 YFSETQ. CDR3 length equals 12 residues. This CDR3 reads CASRQTGYEQYF.

The V gene is TRBV6-6, the J gene TRBJ1-2. The CDR3 has 13 residues. The germline gives CDR1 MNHNY, CDR2 SVGAGI (reference sequence). CDR3 sequence reads: CASSPERNYGYTF.

The chain carries TRBV18 and TRBJ2-1; TCRdb picks TRBD1, but there is no DNA to check that call. Per germline, CDR1 KGHSH and CDR2 LQKENI. CDR3 length: 15 residues. The CDR3: CASSTDRGAYNEQFF.

The gene calls are TRBV5-1 and TRBJ1-2; the D call from TCRdb, TRBD1, cannot be confirmed without DNA. This CDR3 comprises 14 residues. Germline CDR1 and CDR2: SGHRS and YFSETQ. The CDR3 loop is CASSFSGVGYGYTF.

This chain connects TRBV7-2 to TRBJ2-2; without DNA, the TCRdb call of TRBD2 cannot be checked. The CDR3 runs to 18 residues. Germline CDR1 is SGHTA and CDR2 is FQGNSA. The CDR3 loop is CASSLATGTSGISGELFF.

The chain recombines TRBV6-1 with TRBJ2-3; TCRdb indicates TRBD2, and absent DNA this call remains unverified. Germline V CDR1 and CDR2: MNHNS, SASEGT. The CDR3 runs 17 residues. The CDR3 region is CASSGDPSGGARDTQYF.

This chain links TRBV7-9 with TRBJ2-7; without DNA, the TCRdb call of TRBD1 cannot be checked. Per germline, CDR1 SEHNR and CDR2 FQNEAQ (reference sequence). The CDR3 consists of 15 residues. CDR3 residues: CASSTDRVTSYEQYF.

The chain recombines TRBV6-5 with TRBJ1-1; TCRdb picks TRBD1, but there is no DNA to check that call. Germline V gene data show CDR1 as MNHEY and CDR2 as SVGAGI. The CDR3 is made up of 14 amino acids. This CDR3 reads CASSFGTPSTEAFF.

The chain joins TRBV12-3 or TRBV12-4 to TRBJ2-7; without DNA, the TCRdb call of TRBD2 cannot be checked. The CDR3 covers 15 residues. The CDR3 reads CASSFQGLLSYEQYF.

This chain uses TRBV3-1 with TRBJ1-6; TCRdb's D call, TRBD1, is unchecked because there is no DNA. Germline loops: CDR1 LGHDT, CDR2 YNNKEL (reference sequence). CDR3 length equals 15 residues. CDR3 protein: CASSHVQGARSPLHF.

The chain couples TRBV20-1 to TRBJ2-2. Germline V lookup: CDR1 DFQATT, CDR2 SNEGSKA (reference sequence). CDR3 length equals 15 residues. CDR3 sequence reads: CSARRGSANTGELFF.

The chain links TRBV6-1 to TRBJ2-1; TCRdb's D call of TRBD1 is untestable without DNA. CDR1 is MNHNS, CDR2 SASEGT, per germline. This CDR3 spans 13 amino acids. The CDR3 loop reads CASSRTANNEQFF.

This chain connects TRBV12-3 or TRBV12-4 to TRBJ2-6. The CDR3 has 17 residues. The CDR3 is CASSLGWVRSGANVLTF.

The rearrangement joins TRBV6-1 to TRBJ2-3; TCRdb proposes TRBD2, but this gene call is untestable without DNA. The germline V gene encodes CDR1 MNHNS and CDR2 SASEGT. The CDR3 covers 15 residues. The CDR3 reads CASSEGGRYYDTQYF.

This chain connects TRBV28 to TRBJ1-5. The CDR3 has 17 amino acids. CDR1 is MDHEN and CDR2 is SYDVKM in the germline V gene. CDR3 protein: CASSYRAGPYRDQPQHF.

The rearrangement joins TRBV27 to TRBJ1-2; TCRdb picks TRBD1, but there is no DNA to check that call. The V gene's germline CDR1 is MNHEY and CDR2 SMNVEV (reference sequence). CDR3 length: 12 amino acids. CDR3 region: CASSSREWFLTF.

The chain employs TRBV7-2 and TRBJ2-2. The CDR3 has 13 residues. Germline assignment: CDR1 SGHTA and CDR2 FQGNSA. The CDR3 spells CASSLKVGGELFF. Looking up the rest from reference TRBV7-2 and TRBJ2-2 gives the full variable domain: GAGVSQSPSNKVTEKGKDVELRCDPISGHTALYWYRQSLGQGLEFLIYFQGNSAPDKSGLPSDRFSAERTGGSVSTLTIQRTQQEDSAVYLCASSLKVGGELFFGEGSRLTVL.

The V call is TRBV7-3, the J call TRBJ2-7; checking the TCRdb D call of TRBD1 is not possible without DNA. This CDR3 contains 15 residues. CDR1 is SGHTA, CDR2 FQGTGA, per germline. The chain's CDR3 is CASSLSRTGFDEQYF.

The rearrangement links TRBV7-6 to TRBJ2-3; no DNA is available, so the TRBD2 call from TCRdb remains unchecked. The V gene's germline CDR1 is SGHVS and CDR2 FNYEAQ. This CDR3 is built from 14 residues. The CDR3 loop reads CAVEAGGPTDTQYF.

The V and J genes are TRBV12-3 or TRBV12-4 and TRBJ2-2; TCRdb lists TRBD1, though no DNA is available to test this call. The CDR3 consists of 15 residues. CDR3 residues: CASSQGTGNTGELFF.

The chain carries TRBV6-1 and TRBJ1-2; the D call of TRBD1 rests on TCRdb alone, since no DNA is present to check it. Germline V gene data show CDR1 as MNHNS and CDR2 as SASEGT. This CDR3 has 13 amino acids. This CDR3 is CASRQAQNYGYTF.

The CDR3 region is CASSLKLQGYEQYF. V usage is TRBV11-2 and J usage is TRBJ2-7; TCRdb picks TRBD1, but there is no DNA to check that call. Looked up from germline, CDR1 is SGHAT and CDR2 is FQNNGV. The CDR3 length is 14 residues.

This chain connects TRBV21-1 to TRBJ1-1; the D call from TCRdb, TRBD1, cannot be confirmed without DNA. TRBV21-1 is designated a pseudogene. The CDR3 totals 14 residues. The CDR3 loop is CASSTLGESTEAFF.

This chain links TRBV7-3 with TRBJ2-3; lacking DNA, the TRBD1 call made by TCRdb goes unchecked. Germline loops: CDR1 SGHTA, CDR2 FQGTGA. The CDR3 covers 15 residues. CDR3 region: CASSPGTGLSDTQYF. Using reference TRBV7-3 and TRBJ2-3 for the parts outside the CDR3, the full variable domain is GAGVSQTPSNKVTEKGKYVELRCDPISGHTALYWYRQSLGQGPEFLIYFQGTGAADDSGLPNDRFFAVRPEGSVSTLKIQRTERGDSAVYLCASSPGTGLSDTQYFGPGTRLTVL.